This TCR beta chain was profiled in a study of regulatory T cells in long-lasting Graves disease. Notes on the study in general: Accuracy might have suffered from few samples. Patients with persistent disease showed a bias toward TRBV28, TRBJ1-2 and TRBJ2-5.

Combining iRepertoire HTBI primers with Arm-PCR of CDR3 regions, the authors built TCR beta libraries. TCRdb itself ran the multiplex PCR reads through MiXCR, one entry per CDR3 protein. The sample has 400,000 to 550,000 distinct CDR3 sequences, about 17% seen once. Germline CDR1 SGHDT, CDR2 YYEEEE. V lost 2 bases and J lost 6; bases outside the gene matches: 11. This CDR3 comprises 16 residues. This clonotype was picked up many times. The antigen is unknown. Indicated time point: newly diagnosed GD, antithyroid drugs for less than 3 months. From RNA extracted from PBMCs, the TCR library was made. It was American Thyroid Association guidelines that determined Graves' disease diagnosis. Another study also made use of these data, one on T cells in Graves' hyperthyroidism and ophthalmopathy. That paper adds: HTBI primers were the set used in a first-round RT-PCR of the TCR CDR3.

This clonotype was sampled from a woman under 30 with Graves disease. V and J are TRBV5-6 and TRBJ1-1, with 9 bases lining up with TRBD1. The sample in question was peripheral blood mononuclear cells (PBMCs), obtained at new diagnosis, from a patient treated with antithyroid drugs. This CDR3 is CASSFKWSTGGSEAFF. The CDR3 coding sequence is TGTGCCAGCAGCTTTAAGTGGTCTACAGGGGGCTCTGAAGCTTTCTTT.